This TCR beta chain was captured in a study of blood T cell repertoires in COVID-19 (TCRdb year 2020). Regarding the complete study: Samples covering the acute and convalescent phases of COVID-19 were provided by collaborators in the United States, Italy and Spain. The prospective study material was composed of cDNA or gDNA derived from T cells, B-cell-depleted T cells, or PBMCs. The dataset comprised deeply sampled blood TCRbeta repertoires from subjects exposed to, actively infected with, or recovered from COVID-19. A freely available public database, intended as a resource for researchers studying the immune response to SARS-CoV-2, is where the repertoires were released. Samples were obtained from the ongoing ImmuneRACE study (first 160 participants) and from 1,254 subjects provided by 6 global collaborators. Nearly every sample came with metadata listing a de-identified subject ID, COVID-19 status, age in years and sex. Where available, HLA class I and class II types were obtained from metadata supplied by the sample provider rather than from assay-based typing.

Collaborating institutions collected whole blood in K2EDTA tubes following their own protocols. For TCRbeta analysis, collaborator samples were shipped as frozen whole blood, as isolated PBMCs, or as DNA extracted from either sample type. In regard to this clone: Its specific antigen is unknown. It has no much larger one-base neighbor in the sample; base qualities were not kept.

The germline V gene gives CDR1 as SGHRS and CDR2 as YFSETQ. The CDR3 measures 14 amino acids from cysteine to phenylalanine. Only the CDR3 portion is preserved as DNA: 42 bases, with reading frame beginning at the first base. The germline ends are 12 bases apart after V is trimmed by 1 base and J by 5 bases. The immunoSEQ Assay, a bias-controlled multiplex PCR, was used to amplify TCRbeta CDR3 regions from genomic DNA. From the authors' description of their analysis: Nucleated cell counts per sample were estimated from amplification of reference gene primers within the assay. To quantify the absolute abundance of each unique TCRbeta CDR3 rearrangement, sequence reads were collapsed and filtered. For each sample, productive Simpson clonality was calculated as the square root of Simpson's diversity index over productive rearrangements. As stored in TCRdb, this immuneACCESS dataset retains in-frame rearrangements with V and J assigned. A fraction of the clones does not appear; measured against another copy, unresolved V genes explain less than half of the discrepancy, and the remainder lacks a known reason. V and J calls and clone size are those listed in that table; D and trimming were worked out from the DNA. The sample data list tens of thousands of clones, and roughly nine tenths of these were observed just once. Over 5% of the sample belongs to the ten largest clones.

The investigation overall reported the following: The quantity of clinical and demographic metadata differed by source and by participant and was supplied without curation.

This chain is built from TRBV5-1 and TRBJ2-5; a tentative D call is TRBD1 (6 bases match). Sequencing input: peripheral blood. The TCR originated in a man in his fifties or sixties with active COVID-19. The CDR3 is CASSLMGAEETQYF. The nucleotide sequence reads TGCGCCAGCAGCTTGATGGGGGCGGAGGAGACCCAGTACTTC.